This T cell receptor (beta chain) derives from a study of T cell responses to AZD1222 COVID-19 vaccine (dated by TCRdb to the early 2020s). In the study overall: AZD1222 recipients whose second dose came at about 4 weeks and those whose second dose came at about 12 weeks were combined into one group, since spike-specific TCR depth and breadth did not differ between the two schedules. Trial participants were enrolled into age subgroups of 18-55, 56-69 and 70-plus years, which contained 148, 28 and 57 TCR-sequenced participants, respectively. A total of roughly 240 trial participants underwent TCR sequencing, of whom 207 received two doses of AZD1222 and about 25 received two doses of the MenACWY control vaccine. What the research found in general, with its limitations: Reportedly, almost half of the unique spike-specific TCRs recognized epitopes lying outside the regions that are mutated in the B.1.351 and B.1.1.7 variants. Most participants were white British and females outnumbered males, and the authors suggested that clonal diversity may have been underestimated. Spike-specific TCR breadth and depth rose significantly after two AZD1222 doses compared with day 0 and with MenACWY recipients. Because no day 14 peak-response samples were available, the repertoires could be characterized only after the peak T cell response. Conclusions about previously exposed vaccinees are limited because only six or seven AZD1222 recipients were SARS-CoV-2 seropositive at baseline. CD4 TCRs associated with the vaccine covered the entire spike protein, and the dominant responses were in regions 160-218 and 743-854. The 56-69-year group was small, and its depth increase did not reach significance, likely because of low power.

On this clone: Its recognized antigen is unknown. There are no base qualities to consult, and no much larger clone falls within one base.

Taken with the paper, the label for time point translates to: baseline before first vaccination. Samples from vaccinated people were obtained from the UK trials COV001 and COV002, which included a single-blind randomized controlled phase 2/3 trial of AZD1222 (ChAdOx1 nCoV-19) in healthy adults. Trial participant PBMC samples were collected at day 0 and day 28 after the second dose for TCRbeta chain sequencing. The CDR3 regions of human TCRbeta chains were analyzed by immunosequencing. In the original analysis: Repertoire TCRs were checked for matches against a reference library of SARS-CoV-2-specific TCRs that had been generated using the MIRA antigen-specificity platform. Breadth was defined as the fraction of unique TCRs that were SARS-CoV-2-associated, and depth was defined as the fraction of total T cells that were SARS-CoV-2-associated. Each spike-specific TCR was assigned to its reactive spike region and to a CD4 or CD8 class using the MIRA data. Log10-transformed breadth and depth values were compared by one-way ANOVA with Sidak's multiple comparisons tests. TCRdb's version of the immuneACCESS table is confined to in-frame rearrangements and falls short of the full clone set. An unresolved V gene accounts for under half of the shortfall where checked; the remainder is of unknown origin. The D gene and trimming were derived from the DNA, and the V and J assignments and clone size from that table. A total of more than 150,000 clones appear in this sample, 90% to 95% of them only once. Clones ranked in the top ten supply about 9.3% of the sample.

The CDR3 contains 15 residues, cysteine and phenylalanine counted. CDR3 DNA is the only sequence kept; it has 45 bases, read in frame from the first base. The V and J ends are trimmed by 7 bases and 8 bases, leaving 21 bases between them. Reading the germline V gene gives CDR1 SGHRS and CDR2 YFSETQ. The clonotype comes from an adult in good health. The chain employs TRBV5-1 and TRBJ1-4, with TRBD1 perhaps the D gene, on 6 matching bases. Specimen: peripheral blood, collected on day 0 of AZD1222 vaccination. The CDR3 is CASGQWSDRREKLFF. The bases are TGCGCCAGCGGCCAGTGGAGTGACAGGAGGGAAAAACTGTTTTTT.